This T cell receptor (beta chain) came from a study of shared clonotypes between healthy human individuals. This CDR3 spans 16 amino acids. CDR1 is PRHDT, CDR2 FYEKMQ, per germline (reference sequence). Losses at the gene ends were 2 bases for V and 5 bases for J; bases not matched to a gene: 6. General study results and limits: Shared across several donors were about 4.6% of the naive CD4 clonotypes.

As to this clone: Its antigen is not known.

The table came from immunoSEQ multiplex PCR; TCRdb's copy has only in-frame clones and leaves some out. The sample shows some 1 million clones, around 76% of them seen only once. The TCR originated in a man younger than 35 in good health. The chain joins TRBV13 to TRBJ2-5, with 12 bases aligning to TRBD1. The sequencing input was memory CD4+ T cells sorted from blood. Subset indicated: CD45RA-negative fraction. The chain's CDR3 is CASSLLGQGARETQYF. The CDR3 DNA reads TGTGCCAGCAGCTTATTGGGACAGGGGGCTCGGGAGACCCAGTACTTC.